The 17 T cell receptor beta chains given below trace back to one sample, sequenced in a study of T cells after yellow fever vaccination. One entry per CDR3 protein results from TCRdb running MiXCR on the 5' RACE reads. This sample has 510,000 or so distinct CDR3 sequences, with less than 20% found just once. Here the sequenced sample was PBMCs, taken 15 days after the yellow fever booster vaccination. The source is a young man who received the YFV17D yellow fever vaccine.

The chain recombines TRBV20-1 with TRBJ2-5; D gene ambiguous. The CDR3 is made up of 14 amino acids. Between the trimmed V and J ends, which lost 1 base and 1 base, there was a span of 10 bases. The V gene's germline CDR1 is DFQATT and CDR2 SNEGSKA (reference sequence). The CDR3 sequence is CSARVGHPQETQYF. In DNA, the CDR3 is TGCAGTGCTAGAGTCGGCCACCCCCAAGAGACCCAGTACTTC.

The chain carries TRBV30 and TRBJ2-3; 9 positions agree with TRBD2. The CDR3 is 14 amino acids. V lost 5 bases, J lost 2 bases, and 5 bases stayed unmatched. Germline CDR1 GTSNPN, CDR2 SVGIG (reference sequence). DNA for the CDR3: TGTGCCTGGGGAGCGGGAGGAAACACAGATACGCAGTATTTT. This sequence encodes CAWGAGGNTDTQYF.

This chain joins TRBV2 and TRBJ2-7, with D possibly being TRBD2 (5 bases). The ends were cut back, 4 bases at V and 6 bases at J, with 10 bases in the middle. CDR1 is SNHLY, CDR2 FYNNEI, per germline. The CDR3 has 12 amino acids. The CDR3 sequence: CASSARAGEQYF. The DNA of the CDR3 is TGTGCCAGCAGTGCGAGGGCCGGCGAGCAGTACTTC.

The rearrangement links TRBV5-1 to TRBJ2-1, with D maybe TRBD1 (5 bases). The V gene's germline CDR1 is SGHRS and CDR2 YFSETQ. This CDR3 comprises 16 residues. With 4 bases removed from V and 5 bases from J, the gap between germline ends came to 19 bases. In DNA form, the CDR3 reads TGCGCCAGCAGCCCGGGTGGCTCCTCAGGGAACAATGAGCAGTTCTTC. It encodes CASSPGGSSGNNEQFF.

This clonotype was seen a handful of times. This chain uses TRBV20-1 with TRBJ2-7; 8 positions agree with TRBD1. This CDR3 region has 16 residues. Germline V CDR1 and CDR2: DFQATT, SNEGSKA (reference sequence). Trimming removed 3 bases from V and 0 bases from J; junction bases left unmatched: 10. The CDR3 coding sequence is TGCAGTGCTAGCGGGACAGGATTTGCTAGCTCCTACGAGCAGTACTTC. It is translated as CSASGTGFASSYEQYF.

The chain joins TRBV28 to TRBJ1-6; 11 bases line up with TRBD1. The CDR3 length is 14 residues. V shed 7 bases and J 9 bases; nucleotides not matched to a gene: 5. Germline assignment: CDR1 MDHEN and CDR2 SYDVKM. The CDR3 nucleotides read TGTGCCAGCACCTCCGGGACAGGGGGTTCACCCCTCCACTTT. It encodes CASTSGTGGSPLHF.

The chain combines TRBV20-1 with TRBJ2-1, with TRBD2 as a possible D gene (5 bases). This CDR3 is 11 amino acids long. Trimming stripped 8 bases from V and 7 bases from J, with 12 bases between. CDR1 is DFQATT, CDR2 SNEGSKA, per germline (reference sequence). Here the CDR3 DNA reads TGCAGTCCAACCCGGGGTAATGAGCAGTTCTTC. Its translation is CSPTRGNEQFF.

This clonotype was detected only a few times. The chain is built from TRBV6-4 and TRBJ2-3; 9 nucleotides line up with TRBD2. There are 14 residues in the CDR3. From germline, CDR1 is MRHNA and CDR2 SNTAGT. V shed 3 bases and J 6 bases; nucleotides not matched to a gene: 4. The CDR3 DNA reads as TGTGCCAGCAGTGAGGCGGGAGGGCTTGATACGCAGTATTTT. Its protein is CASSEAGGLDTQYF.

This sequence joins TRBV6-6 and TRBJ2-7; D unclear. The V end was cut by 2 bases, the J end by 5 bases, with 10 bases between. The CDR3 is made up of 13 amino acids. The germline V gene has CDR1 MNHNY and CDR2 SVGAGI (reference sequence). The CDR3 DNA follows: TGTGCCAGCAGTTACAGGTCGAACGACGAGCAGTACTTC. Translating gives CASSYRSNDEQYF.

This clonotype was found a few times. The chain joins TRBV5-2 to TRBJ1-2; the listed D gene, TRBD1, was not tested against the DNA. TRBV5-2 is tagged as a pseudogene. This CDR3 spans 17 amino acids. In DNA form, the CDR3 reads TGTGCCAGCACACTTGAGACGGGACAGGTTGAGTTCTATGGCTACACCTTC. Translating it yields CASTLETGQVEFYGYTF.

This clonotype was found a few times. The CDR3 region has the DNA TGTGCCAGCAGCGTAAACCCGTTCCCAGGGGAGACCCAGTACTTC. Translation: CASSVNPFPGETQYF. The chain employs TRBV9 and TRBJ2-5, with TRBD1 as a possible D gene (5 bases). Germline CDR1 and CDR2: SGDLS and YYNGEE. Trimming pared 1 base from V and 5 bases from J, leaving 15 bases between. CDR3 length: 15 residues.

This chain links TRBV28 with TRBJ1-5; maybe TRBD1 (5 bases). CDR3 length: 15 residues. Trimming took 6 bases from V and 0 from J, leaving 12 bases between them. Germline V lookup: CDR1 MDHEN, CDR2 SYDVKM. CDR3: CASRVGGLSNQPQHF. The CDR3 DNA sequence: TGTGCCAGCAGAGTTGGGGGACTTAGCAATCAGCCCCAGCATTTT.

This clonotype turned up a few times. The V gene is TRBV6-2 or TRBV6-3, the J gene TRBJ1-1, with D possibly being TRBD1 (5 bases). With 1 base removed from V and 4 bases from J, the gap between germline ends came to 7 bases. CDR3 size: 13 residues. Germline loops: CDR1 MNHEY, CDR2 SVGEGT. The CDR3 spells CASSYFQGTEAFF. Here the CDR3 DNA reads TGTGCCAGCAGTTACTTTCAGGGCACTGAAGCTTTCTTT.

The rearrangement joins TRBV5-1 to TRBJ2-5; D remains ambiguous. The CDR3 contains 14 residues. CDR1 SGHRS and CDR2 YFSETQ come from the germline V gene. The germline V and J ends were trimmed by 4 bases and 0 bases, with 10 bases remaining between them. The CDR3 DNA follows: TGCGCCAGCAGCCCTCTGGGCGACCAAGAGACCCAGTACTTC. Translating gives CASSPLGDQETQYF.

The V gene is TRBV28, the J gene TRBJ2-1; 11 bases line up with TRBD2. Per the germline V gene, CDR1 is MDHEN and CDR2 is SYDVKM. The J segment lost 8 bases and the V segment lost 5 bases, leaving 5 bases of the junction unmatched. CDR3 length: 14 amino acids. The CDR3 bases are TGTGCCAGCAGTAGTAGCGGGAGGGGCGATGAGCAGTTCTTC. Its protein product is CASSSSGRGDEQFF. The entire variable domain, with the rest obtained from reference TRBV28 and TRBJ2-1, is as follows: DVKVTQSSRYLVKRTGEKVFLECVQDMDHENMFWYRQDPGLGLRLIYFSYDVKMKEKGDIPEGYSVSREKKERFSLILESASTNQTSMYLCASSSSGRGDEQFFGPGTRLTVL.

This clonotype was counted many times. The gene calls are TRBV5-1 and TRBJ2-3, with D unclear. Per germline, CDR1 SGHRS and CDR2 YFSETQ. V lost 4 bases and J 3 bases, leaving 18 bases between the germline ends. The CDR3 is made up of 16 amino acids. CDR3 residues: CASSQLGDGRTDTQYF. CDR3 nucleotides: TGCGCCAGCAGCCAGCTTGGGGATGGTAGGACAGATACGCAGTATTTT.

This clonotype was counted between two and nine times. V and J are TRBV27 and TRBJ2-3; no reliable D call. Trimming took off 2 bases at V and 0 bases at J, with 12 bases between the two ends. The germline V gene has CDR1 MNHEY and CDR2 SMNVEV (reference sequence). The CDR3 runs to 16 residues. The CDR3: CASSLVRTTSTDTQYF. CDR3 coding DNA: TGTGCCAGCAGTTTAGTGAGAACTACTAGCACAGATACGCAGTATTTT.